This note documents a single T cell receptor beta chain sequence. The antigen it binds to is not known. Per-base quality was not reported, and no clone a single base away is much larger than it. Other nucleotide sequences in the sample specify the same CDR3. Library construction relied on the immunoSEQ multiplex PCR assay. This is the immuneACCESS table as TCRdb keeps it, with only in-frame sequences that have V and J called. A part of the clones is gone; compared with another copy, unresolved V genes explain less than half, and the rest is unexplained. This sample is represented by tens of thousands of clones; about 93% of them were singletons. The ten largest clonotypes hold 3.2% of the sample. This entry belongs to a study of T cell changes during pregnancy in multiple sclerosis (dated by TCRdb to the late 2010s). Background for the entire study: In women with multiple sclerosis, the researchers looked at how the T cell repertoire shifted as pregnancy progressed.

CDR1 and CDR2 are drawn from the germline V gene: MGHRA, YSYEKL. From the cysteine through the phenylalanine, the CDR3 covers 14 amino acids. Left in the record is the CDR3 DNA by itself, 42 bases read in frame from the first base. Clipping removes 3 bases from V and 3 bases from J, with 4 as the unmatched junction base count. This receptor was identified in a female donor with multiple sclerosis, enrolled in a pregnancy study. Material: CD8+ T cells from peripheral blood mononuclear cells, obtained in the second trimester of pregnancy. Recombination joined TRBV4-1 with TRBJ2-7, with 8 middle bases fitting TRBD1. The DNA sequence is TGCGCCAGCAGCCACCCTGGACAGGGCTACGAGCAGTACTTC. The translation is CASSHPGQGYEQYF.